The 18 T cell receptor beta chains presented below share a single source sample, sequenced in a study of TIL therapy for anti-PD-1-resistant metastatic lung cancer. Time point defined: pre-treatment sample, taken before nivolumab and TIL therapy. Pleural nodules or supraclavicular lymph nodes made up most of the excised metastases sampled. Sequencing used immunoSEQ v3. Here immunoSEQ multiplex PCR was the method, and the copy in TCRdb shows in-frame clones only, minus some. The repertoire includes approximately 95,000 clones, about three fifths of them detected once, and 9.5% to 13% sits in the top ten. The sample in question was tumor tissue, obtained at baseline. Source of these receptors: a person aged 25-79 years with non-small cell lung cancer.

This clone was observed a few times. The chain combines TRBV7-2 with TRBJ1-3; D remains ambiguous. This CDR3 is built from 16 residues. CDR1 is SGHTA and CDR2 is FQGNSA in the germline V gene. The V gene lost 2 bases and the J gene lost 1 base, with 12 bases spanning the gap. The chain's CDR3 is CASSLMQSLSGNTIYF. The CDR3, as DNA: TGTGCCAGCAGCTTAATGCAGTCTTTATCTGGAAACACCATATATTTT.

This clone was seen only once. This rearrangement joins TRBV7-3 to TRBJ2-1, with 15 bases aligning to TRBD2. Germline V gene data show CDR1 as SGHTA and CDR2 as FQGTGA. CDR3 length: 19 amino acids. V shed 3 bases and J 2 bases; nucleotides not matched to a gene: 8. CDR3 sequence reads: CASSFGLAGGPRPYNEQFF. Written as DNA, the CDR3 is TGTGCCAGCAGCTTCGGACTAGCGGGAGGGCCCAGACCCTACAATGAGCAGTTCTTC.

The chain carries TRBV7-2 and TRBJ1-2; unclear D gene. Trimming stripped 10 bases from V and 3 bases from J, with 18 bases between. In germline, CDR1 is SGHTA, CDR2 FQGNSA. The CDR3 covers 14 residues. CDR3 amino acids: CANVVTYGDYGYTF. The CDR3 nucleotides read TGTGCCAACGTCGTGACTTATGGGGACTATGGCTACACCTTC.

This clone turned up a few times. The chain joins TRBV11-2 to TRBJ2-7, with 8 bases aligning to TRBD1. The CDR3 is 14 amino acids. From germline, CDR1 is SGHAT and CDR2 FQNNGV. V shed 1 base, J shed 7 bases, and the junction held 6 bases outside the gene matches. CDR3 protein: CASSLVQGAGEQYF. In DNA form, the CDR3 reads TGTGCCAGCAGCTTAGTTCAGGGGGCCGGAGAGCAGTACTTC.

The CDR3 loop is CASSILGPNQPQHF. The CDR3 DNA sequence: TGTGCCAGTAGTATATTGGGGCCGAATCAGCCCCAGCATTTT. The rearrangement joins TRBV19 to TRBJ1-5; the D gene is possibly TRBD1 (5 bases). Germline V gene data show CDR1 as LNHDA and CDR2 as SQIVND (reference sequence). Trimming took 2 bases from V and 4 from J, leaving 9 bases between them. CDR3 length: 14 amino acids.

V and J are TRBV5-1 and TRBJ2-5, with D maybe TRBD2 (5 bases). Germline V lookup: CDR1 SGHRS, CDR2 YFSETQ. Trimming stripped 4 bases from V and 4 bases from J, with 11 bases between. This CDR3 has 13 residues. The CDR3 DNA sequence: TGCGCCAGCAGCGGGAGTAGCAGAGAGACCCAGTACTTC. It specifies CASSGSSRETQYF.

This rearrangement joins TRBV7-9 to TRBJ1-2, with D perhaps TRBD1 (5 bases). V shed 0 bases and J shed 4 bases, with 15 bases lying between them. This CDR3 has 16 residues. Germline CDR1 reads SEHNR; CDR2 reads FQNEAQ (reference sequence). CDR3 in DNA: TGTGCCAGCAGCTTAGCCCACGGACACCAACTCTATGGCTACACCTTC. Its translation: CASSLAHGHQLYGYTF.

This chain connects TRBV19 to TRBJ2-7; unclear D gene. Trimming removed 9 bases from V and 0 bases from J, with 21 bases in between. Germline V gives CDR1 LNHDA, CDR2 SQIVND (reference sequence). CDR3 length equals 16 residues. The CDR3 DNA reads TGTGCCAGATGGGTCCTGGACCCCGTAAGCTCCTACGAGCAGTACTTC. Encoded protein: CARWVLDPVSSYEQYF.

In this sample, this clone turned up many times. The chain uses TRBV19 and TRBJ2-7, with D unclear. Trimming removed 0 bases from V and 3 bases from J, with 9 bases in between. The germline CDR1 and CDR2 sequences are LNHDA and SQIVND (reference sequence). The CDR3 has 14 residues. The CDR3 coding sequence is TGTGCCAGTAGTATAGATATAGCCTTCTACGAGCAGTACTTC. Translated: CASSIDIAFYEQYF. Full variable domain (outside the CDR3, taken from reference TRBV19 and TRBJ2-7): DGGITQSPKYLFRKEGQNVTLSCEQNLNHDAMYWYRQDPGQGLRLIYYSQIVNDFQKGDIAEGYSVSREKKESFPLTVTSAQKNPTAFYLCASSIDIAFYEQYFGPGTRLTVT.

V and J are TRBV30 and TRBJ2-1, with unresolved D. This CDR3 spans 11 amino acids. Germline loops: CDR1 GTSNPN, CDR2 SVGIG (reference sequence). Trimming took 5 bases from V and 3 from J, leaving 5 bases between them. CDR3 DNA: TGTGCCTGGGACAACTACAATGAGCAGTTCTTC. It yields the protein CAWDNYNEQFF. The full variable domain, completed using reference TRBV30 and TRBJ2-1, is SQTIHQWPATLVQPVGSPLSLECTVEGTSNPNLYWYRQAAGRGLQLLFYSVGIGQISSEVPQNLSASRPQDRQFILSSKKLLLSDSGFYLCAWDNYNEQFFGPGTRLTVL.

This clone was seen a handful of times. The chain recombines TRBV28 with TRBJ1-4; 7 bases fit TRBD1. Germline V lookup: CDR1 MDHEN, CDR2 SYDVKM. CDR3 length equals 14 residues. J gave up 3 bases and V 5 bases, and 3 bases lay outside the gene matches. CDR3 loop: CASSQGQPNEKLFF. CDR3 sequence (DNA): TGTGCCAGCAGTCAGGGACAGCCTAATGAAAAACTGTTTTTT.

This clone was detected many times. The chain combines TRBV28 with TRBJ2-6; D gene uncertain. The germline V gene has CDR1 MDHEN and CDR2 SYDVKM. The CDR3 runs to 14 residues. V dropped 2 bases and J dropped 4 bases, with 6 bases sitting between them. In nucleotides, the CDR3 is TGTGCCAGCAGTTTACTGTCCGGGGCCAACGTCCTGACTTTC. Translating it yields CASSLLSGANVLTF.

This clone was seen once. The gene calls are TRBV19 and TRBJ2-7, with 8 bases that match TRBD2. The J segment lost 4 bases and the V segment lost 2 bases, leaving 4 bases of the junction unmatched. Germline values: CDR1 LNHDA, CDR2 SQIVND (reference sequence). The CDR3 consists of 14 residues. CDR3 amino acids: CASSISGGDYEQYF. DNA of the CDR3: TGTGCCAGTAGTATAAGCGGGGGAGATTACGAGCAGTACTTC.

This chain joins TRBV6-6 and TRBJ2-3, with D unresolved. V dropped 4 bases and J dropped 5 bases, with 4 bases sitting between them. Germline V gene sequence: CDR1 MNHNY, CDR2 SVGAGI (reference sequence). This CDR3 contains 11 residues. The CDR3 DNA is TGTGCCAGCAGTTCTGAAGATACGCAGTATTTT. This translates into CASSSEDTQYF.

The chain's CDR3 is CSASAGQGAYQETQYF. CDR3 nucleotides: TGCAGTGCTAGTGCGGGACAGGGGGCATATCAAGAGACCCAGTACTTC. V gene TRBV20-1 combines with J gene TRBJ2-5; 12 nucleotides agree with TRBD1. Losses at the gene ends were 3 bases for V and 2 bases for J; bases not matched to a gene: 7. Germline V CDR1 and CDR2: DFQATT, SNEGSKA (reference sequence). The CDR3 is made up of 16 amino acids.

The CDR3 region is CASSLARARNTEAFF. CDR3 nucleotides: TGTGCCAGCAGCTTAGCCAGGGCCAGGAACACTGAAGCTTTCTTT. This sequence joins TRBV7-9 and TRBJ1-1; D possibly corresponds to TRBD1 (5 bases). In germline, CDR1 is SEHNR, CDR2 FQNEAQ (reference sequence). V was trimmed by 0 bases and J by 1 base, leaving 9 bases between them. CDR3 length: 15 residues.

This clone came up a few times. The sample carries other DNA sequences with the same CDR3. The chain links TRBV30 to TRBJ1-5, with TRBD1 identical over 7 bases. V lost 1 base and J lost 5; bases outside the gene matches: 2. The germline V gene has CDR1 GTSNPN and CDR2 SVGIG (reference sequence). CDR3 length: 13 residues. The CDR3 loop reads CAWSGTGDQPQHF. The CDR3 DNA follows: TGTGCCTGGAGTGGGACAGGAGATCAGCCCCAGCATTTT. The full variable domain, with the rest looked up from reference TRBV30 and TRBJ1-5, is SQTIHQWPATLVQPVGSPLSLECTVEGTSNPNLYWYRQAAGRGLQLLFYSVGIGQISSEVPQNLSASRPQDRQFILSSKKLLLSDSGFYLCAWSGTGDQPQHFGDGTRLSIL.

This rearrangement joins TRBV30 to TRBJ2-5; D is undetermined. The V gene lost 2 bases and the J gene lost 5 bases, with 12 bases spanning the gap. CDR3 length equals 13 residues. Per the germline V gene, CDR1 is GTSNPN and CDR2 is SVGIG (reference sequence). The CDR3 spells CAWSFGRTETQYF. DNA for the CDR3: TGTGCCTGGAGTTTTGGGCGGACCGAGACCCAGTACTTC.